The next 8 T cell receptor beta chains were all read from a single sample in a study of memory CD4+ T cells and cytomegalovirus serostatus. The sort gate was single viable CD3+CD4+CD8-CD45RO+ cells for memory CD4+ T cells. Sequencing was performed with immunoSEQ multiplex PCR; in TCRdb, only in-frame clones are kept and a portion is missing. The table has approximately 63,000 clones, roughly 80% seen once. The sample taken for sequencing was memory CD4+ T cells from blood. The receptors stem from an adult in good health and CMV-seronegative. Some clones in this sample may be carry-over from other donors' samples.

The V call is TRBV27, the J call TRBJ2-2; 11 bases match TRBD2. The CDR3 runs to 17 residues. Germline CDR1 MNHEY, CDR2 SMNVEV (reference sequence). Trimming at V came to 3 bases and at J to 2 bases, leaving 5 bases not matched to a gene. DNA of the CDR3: TGTGCCAGCAGTTTCTTAGCGGGAGGGGGCAACACCGGGGAGCTGTTTTTT. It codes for CASSFLAGGGNTGELFF.

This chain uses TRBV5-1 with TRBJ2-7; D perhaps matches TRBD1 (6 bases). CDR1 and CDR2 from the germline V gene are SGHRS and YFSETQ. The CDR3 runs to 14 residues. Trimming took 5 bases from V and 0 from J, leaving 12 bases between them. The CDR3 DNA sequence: TGCGCCAGCAGTAGCCAGGGGCACTCCTACGAGCAGTACTTC. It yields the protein CASSSQGHSYEQYF.

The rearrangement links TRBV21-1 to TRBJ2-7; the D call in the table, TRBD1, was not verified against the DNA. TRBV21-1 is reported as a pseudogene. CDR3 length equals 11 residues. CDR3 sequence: CASTLRGEQYF. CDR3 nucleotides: TGTGCCAGCACTCTCAGGGGCGAGCAGTACTTC.

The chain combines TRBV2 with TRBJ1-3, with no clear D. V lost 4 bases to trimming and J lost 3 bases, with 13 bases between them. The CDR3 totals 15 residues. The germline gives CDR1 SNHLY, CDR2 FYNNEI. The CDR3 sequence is CASSVLATLGNTIYF. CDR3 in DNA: TGTGCCAGCAGTGTTCTAGCGACACTTGGAAACACCATATATTTT.

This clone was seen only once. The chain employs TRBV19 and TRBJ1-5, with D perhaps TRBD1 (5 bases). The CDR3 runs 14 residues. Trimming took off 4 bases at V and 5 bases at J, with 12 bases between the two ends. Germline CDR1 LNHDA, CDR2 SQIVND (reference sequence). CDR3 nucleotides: TGTGCCAGTAGTAGGCAGGGAAAGGATCAGCCCCAGCATTTT. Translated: CASSRQGKDQPQHF.

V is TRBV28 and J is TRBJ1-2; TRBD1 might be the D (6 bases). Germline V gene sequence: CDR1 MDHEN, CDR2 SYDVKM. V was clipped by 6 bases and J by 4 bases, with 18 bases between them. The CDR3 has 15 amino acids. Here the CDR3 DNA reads TGTGCCAGCAGAACTATCTCGGCCAGGGGCTATGGCTACACCTTC. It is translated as CASRTISARGYGYTF.

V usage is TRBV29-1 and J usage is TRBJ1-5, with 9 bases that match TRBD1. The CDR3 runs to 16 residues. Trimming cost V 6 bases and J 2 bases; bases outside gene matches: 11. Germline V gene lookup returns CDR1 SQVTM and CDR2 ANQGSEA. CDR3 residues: CSVRTGVGSGNQPQHF. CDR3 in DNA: TGCAGCGTGAGGACAGGGGTAGGTAGTGGCAATCAGCCCCAGCATTTT.

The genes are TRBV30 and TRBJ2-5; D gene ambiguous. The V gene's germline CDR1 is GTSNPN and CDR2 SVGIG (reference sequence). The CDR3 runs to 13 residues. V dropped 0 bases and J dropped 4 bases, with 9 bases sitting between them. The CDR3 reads CAWSVKGLETQYF. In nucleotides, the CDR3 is TGTGCCTGGAGTGTAAAGGGTCTAGAGACCCAGTACTTC.